The TCR beta chain described here comes from a study of T cells in women clearing cervical HPV infection. From germline, CDR1 is SNHLY and CDR2 FYNNEI. CDR3 size: 18 residues. Notes on this clone: Antigen specificity is unknown. The CDR3 end falls 3 residues outside the read, so it is completed with the germline J gene.

Whole-study findings and limits: CIN3+ cases had significantly higher TCR repertoire richness than controls, but evenness did not differ.

Sequenced by immunoSEQ multiplex PCR; TCRdb stores in-frame clones only, minus some. Its listing shows more than 25,000 clones. V gene TRBV2 combines with J gene TRBJ2-4; 10 bases agree with TRBD1. The source material was blood buffy coat. The TCR originated in a woman between 18 and 69 years old with a cervical HPV16 infection that either progressed to CIN3+ or cleared (not recorded which). CDR3 region: CASSEDRDRGRPFKGQYF. The CDR3 DNA, read in part, is TGTGCCAGCAGTGAAGATCGGGACAGGGGCCGCCCATTCAAAGGT.